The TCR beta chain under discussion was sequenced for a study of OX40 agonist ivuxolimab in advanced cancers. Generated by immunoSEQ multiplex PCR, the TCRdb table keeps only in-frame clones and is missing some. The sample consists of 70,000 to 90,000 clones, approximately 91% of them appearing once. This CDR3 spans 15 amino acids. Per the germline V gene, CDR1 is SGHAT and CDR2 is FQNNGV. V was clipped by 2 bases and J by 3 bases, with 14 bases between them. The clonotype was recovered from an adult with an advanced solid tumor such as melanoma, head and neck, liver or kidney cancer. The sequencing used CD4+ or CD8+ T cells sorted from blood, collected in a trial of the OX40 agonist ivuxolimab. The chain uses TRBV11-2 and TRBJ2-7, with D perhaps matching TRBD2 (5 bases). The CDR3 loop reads CASSLPPTTFYEQYF. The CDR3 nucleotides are TGTGCCAGCAGCTTACCTCCGACTACATTCTACGAGCAGTACTTC.